These 9 T cell receptor beta chains came from one sample sequenced in a study of neurological immune-mediated disorders. One entry per CDR3 protein results from TCRdb running MiXCR on the 5' RACE reads. The sample lists about 46,000 distinct CDR3 sequences; 10% were seen once. Sequenced input: PBMCs. Source of these receptors: an older man with HTLV-1-associated myelopathy (HAM/TSP).

Many counts were recorded for this clonotype. The rearrangement links TRBV10-3 to TRBJ1-6; D possibly corresponds to TRBD1 (5 bases). Germline CDR1 is ENHRY and CDR2 is SYGVKD. The CDR3 is 15 residues long. V gave up 3 bases and J gave up 6 bases, with 12 bases separating them. The CDR3 region has the DNA TGTGCCATCAGTGACCCGGCCAGGGCTAATTCACCCCTCCACTTT. Amino acids: CAISDPARANSPLHF.

At least ten counts were recorded for this clonotype. The chain has TRBV5-1 and TRBJ2-6; 7 bases agree with TRBD1. The CDR3 covers 17 residues. In germline, CDR1 is SGHRS, CDR2 YFSETQ. V shed 4 bases, J shed 0 bases, and the junction held 7 bases outside the gene matches. The CDR3 region is CASSTGQAFSGANVLTF. The CDR3 DNA sequence: TGCGCCAGCAGCACCGGACAGGCCTTCTCTGGGGCCAACGTCCTGACTTTC.

This clonotype was counted at least ten times. The chain joins TRBV5-1 to TRBJ1-2, with 7 bases fitting TRBD1. Germline V CDR1 and CDR2: SGHRS, YFSETQ. V shed 3 bases, J shed 3 bases, and the junction held 8 bases outside the gene matches. The CDR3 runs to 15 residues. The CDR3 protein is CASSYGQVEDYGYTF. The DNA of the CDR3 is TGCGCCAGCAGCTACGGACAGGTGGAGGACTATGGCTACACCTTC. The full variable domain, rest sourced from reference TRBV5-1 and TRBJ1-2, is KAGVTQTPRYLIKTRGQQVTLSCSPISGHRSVSWYQQTPGQGLQFLFEYFSETQRNKGNFPGRFSGRQFSNSRSEMNVSTLELGDSALYLCASSYGQVEDYGYTFGSGTRLTVV.

This clonotype was picked up many times. The rearrangement uses TRBV5-4 and TRBJ2-7; perhaps D is TRBD1 or TRBD2 (7 bases each). CDR3 length equals 16 residues. Germline loops: CDR1 SGHNT, CDR2 YYREEE (reference sequence). V gave up 4 bases and J gave up 1 base, with 18 bases separating them. The CDR3 DNA is TGTGCCAGCAGCCCCTTTTCAGGGGGGGGATCCTACGAGCAGTACTTC. It codes for CASSPFSGGGSYEQYF.

This clonotype occurred many times. The chain recombines TRBV6-5 with TRBJ2-7; TRBD1 might be the D (5 bases). Germline assignment: CDR1 MNHEY and CDR2 SVGAGI. Trimming cost V 10 bases and J 2 bases, with 18 bases left between them. This CDR3 is built from 14 residues. CDR3: CATRVRGPPYEQYF. The CDR3 nucleotides read TGTGCCACCCGGGTTAGGGGCCCACCCTACGAGCAGTACTTC.

The V gene is TRBV25-1, the J gene TRBJ2-7; D tentatively fits TRBD1 or TRBD2 (6 bases each). In germline, CDR1 is MGHDK, CDR2 SYGVNS. Trimming left V 6 bases short and J 2 bases short, with 14 bases between. This CDR3 region has 14 residues. The CDR3 region is CASRKQGGAYEQYF. The CDR3 DNA follows: TGTGCCAGCAGAAAACAGGGAGGTGCCTACGAGCAGTACTTC.

This clonotype was seen at least ten times. V usage is TRBV6-5 and J usage is TRBJ2-1; 7 nucleotides agree with TRBD1. CDR1 is MNHEY and CDR2 is SVGAGI in the germline V gene. The CDR3 spans 14 residues. The J segment lost 15 bases and the V segment lost 5 bases, leaving 16 bases of the junction unmatched. The CDR3 spells CASSRGRQGDRLFF. The CDR3 DNA is TGTGCCAGCAGTCGCGGGCGCCAGGGGGACAGACTGTTCTTC.

In its sample, this clonotype was seen many times. V is TRBV15 and J is TRBJ2-1, with 9 bases fitting TRBD2. The V segment lost 1 base and the J segment 9 bases; nucleotides outside the gene matches: 7. The CDR3 sequence is 15 residues long. Looked up from germline, CDR1 is LNHNV and CDR2 is YYDKDF (reference sequence). CDR3 sequence: CATSRVAGGPSEQFF. The CDR3 DNA is TGTGCCACCAGCAGAGTTGCGGGAGGGCCCAGTGAGCAGTTCTTC.

This clonotype was counted ten times or more. The V call is TRBV7-9, the J call TRBJ2-7; 9 bases match TRBD2. CDR1 and CDR2 from the germline V gene are SEHNR and FQNEAQ (reference sequence). The CDR3 spans 15 residues. V shed 5 bases, J shed 0 bases, and the junction held 5 bases outside the gene matches. For the CDR3, the DNA is TGTGCCAGCAGCCCGCGGGGGGGCAGCTCCTACGAGCAGTACTTC. Residues: CASSPRGGSSYEQYF. The complete variable domain, with remaining parts taken from reference TRBV7-9 and TRBJ2-7, reads DTGVSQNPRHKITKRGQNVTFRCDPISEHNRLYWYRQTLGQGPEFLTYFQNEAQLEKSRLLSDRFSAERPKGSFSTLEIQRTEQGDSAMYLCASSPRGGSSYEQYFGPGTRLTVT.